The 17 T cell receptor beta chains presented below share a single source sample, sequenced in a study of cytomegalovirus exposure and HLA in healthy donors. PCR used 60 Vbeta primers and 13 Jbeta primers. Sequencing used immunoSEQ multiplex PCR; TCRdb keeps in-frame clones, though not all of them. The repertoire holds tens of thousands of clones, with about three quarters as singletons. The specimen was PBMCs. The receptors originated from a woman younger than 45 in good health and CMV-seronegative.

The sample holds a few counts of this clone. The rearrangement links TRBV29-1 to TRBJ1-1, with 8 nucleotides matching TRBD1. From germline, CDR1 is SQVTM and CDR2 ANQGSEA. This CDR3 has 17 residues. Trimming removed 4 bases from V and 4 bases from J; junction bases left unmatched: 17. CDR3 in amino acids: CSVGNAGGVQGSTEAFF. CDR3 DNA sequence: TGCAGCGTTGGCAATGCAGGGGGCGTTCAAGGGAGCACTGAAGCTTTCTTT.

This sequence joins TRBV30 and TRBJ2-7; 8 nucleotides align to TRBD1. After removal of 2 bases from V and 3 bases from J, the junction contained 6 bases not matched to a gene. The length of the CDR3 is 14 residues. The germline CDR1 and CDR2 sequences are GTSNPN and SVGIG (reference sequence). For the CDR3, the DNA is TGTGCCTGGAGTACCGGGACAGGTAGCTACGAGCAGTACTTC. Its protein is CAWSTGTGSYEQYF.

This clone qualifies as medium-sized (0.01 to 0.1%). The chain uses TRBV7-2 and TRBJ1-6; 10 nucleotides align to TRBD1. The CDR3 contains 15 residues. The germline V gene has CDR1 SGHTA and CDR2 FQGNSA. V lost 5 bases, J lost 8 bases, and 6 bases stayed unmatched. The CDR3 sequence is CASSPGQGEYSPLHF. In DNA form, the CDR3 reads TGTGCCAGCAGCCCTGGACAGGGGGAGTATTCACCCCTCCACTTT.

This clone was detected once. This chain uses TRBV28 with TRBJ1-1, with D perhaps matching TRBD1 (5 bases). Germline CDR1 is MDHEN and CDR2 is SYDVKM. The CDR3 totals 12 residues. V shed 4 bases and J shed 8 bases, with 11 bases lying between them. Here the CDR3 reads CASSSQQDEAFF. The CDR3, as DNA: TGTGCCAGCAGTTCCCAACAGGACGAAGCTTTCTTT. Supplemented by reference TRBV28 and TRBJ1-1, the full variable domain reads DVKVTQSSRYLVKRTGEKVFLECVQDMDHENMFWYRQDPGLGLRLIYFSYDVKMKEKGDIPEGYSVSREKKERFSLILESASTNQTSMYLCASSSQQDEAFFGQGTRLTVV.

This clone was detected only once. The gene calls are TRBV5-1 and TRBJ2-5, with TRBD1 as a possible D gene (7 bases). Germline V gene data show CDR1 as SGHRS and CDR2 as YFSETQ. The CDR3 totals 17 residues. Trimming left V 0 bases short and J 1 base short, with 16 bases between. The CDR3 is CASSLEPRGTAQETQYF. CDR3 sequence (DNA): TGCGCCAGCAGCTTGGAACCCCGCGGGACAGCCCAAGAGACCCAGTACTTC.

This clone was counted only a few times. This chain joins TRBV30 and TRBJ1-6; D call uncertain. Germline V gene lookup returns CDR1 GTSNPN and CDR2 SVGIG (reference sequence). The CDR3 totals 17 residues. Trimming shortened V by 2 bases and J by 0 bases, and 14 bases separated the two germline ends. The CDR3 region is CAWSRKGGGSYNSPLHF. The CDR3 bases are TGTGCCTGGAGTAGAAAGGGAGGAGGCTCCTATAATTCACCCCTCCACTTT. Full variable domain (missing parts from reference TRBV30 and TRBJ1-6): SQTIHQWPATLVQPVGSPLSLECTVEGTSNPNLYWYRQAAGRGLQLLFYSVGIGQISSEVPQNLSASRPQDRQFILSSKKLLLSDSGFYLCAWSRKGGGSYNSPLHFGNGTRLTVT.

Comments on this clone: The junction departs from the called germline gene at one end, perhaps through a read error. The chain joins TRBV7-2 to TRBJ2-2; 7 nucleotides line up with TRBD1. The CDR3 runs 12 residues. The germline CDR1 and CDR2 sequences are SGHTA and FQGNSA. In nucleotides, the CDR3 is TGTGCCAGCAGCTTGACAGGGAGAACCAAAACTTTT. Its translation is CASSLTGRTKTF.

J is TRBJ1-5 and V is TRBV28; 7 positions match TRBD1. This CDR3 region has 21 residues. Looked up from germline, CDR1 is MDHEN and CDR2 is SYDVKM. Trimming cost V 4 bases and J 4 bases; bases outside gene matches: 25. The CDR3 region has the DNA TGTGCCAGCAGTTCACTGCTGGAATGGGCAGGGGGTACGAGCGGGAATCAGCCCCAGCATTTT. This gives the protein CASSSLLEWAGGTSGNQPQHF.

The rearrangement links TRBV28 to TRBJ1-1, with 7 positions matching TRBD1. CDR3 length equals 15 residues. Germline V gene sequence: CDR1 MDHEN, CDR2 SYDVKM. V dropped 5 bases and J dropped 6; count of bases not matched to a gene: 12. This CDR3 is CASSGRKGAYSEAFF. The DNA of the CDR3 is TGTGCCAGCAGTGGCAGGAAGGGGGCGTATTCTGAAGCTTTCTTT.

The J gene is TRBJ2-1, the V gene TRBV6-1; TRBD1 matches at 7 bases. The CDR3 has 12 amino acids. Germline loops: CDR1 MNHNS, CDR2 SASEGT. The V gene end was trimmed by 10 bases and the J gene end by 4 bases; junction bases not matched to a gene: 4. CDR3 coding DNA: TGTGCCACTTGGGACAGTTACAATGAGCAGTTCTTC. Protein: CATWDSYNEQFF.

The V and J genes are TRBV19 and TRBJ1-4; a weak D match, TRBD1 (5 bases). Germline V CDR1 and CDR2: LNHDA, SQIVND (reference sequence). CDR3 length: 14 amino acids. The germline V and J ends were trimmed by 3 bases and 8 bases, with 13 bases remaining between them. CDR3 nucleotide sequence: TGTGCCAGTAGTATTCGGCAGGGTATCGAAAAACTGTTTTTT. Translation gives CASSIRQGIEKLFF. The variable domain in full, completed from reference TRBV19 and TRBJ1-4, reads DGGITQSPKYLFRKEGQNVTLSCEQNLNHDAMYWYRQDPGQGLRLIYYSQIVNDFQKGDIAEGYSVSREKKESFPLTVTSAQKNPTAFYLCASSIRQGIEKLFFGSGTQLSVL.

J is TRBJ2-2 and V is TRBV2; 8 bases fit TRBD1. Germline values: CDR1 SNHLY, CDR2 FYNNEI. Losses at the gene ends were 5 bases for V and 6 bases for J; bases not matched to a gene: 11. The CDR3 has 16 amino acids. The CDR3 nucleotides read TGTGCCAGCAGTTCAACGGTATTGACAGGGGCCGGGGAGCTGTTTTTT. This encodes CASSSTVLTGAGELFF.

The chain joins TRBV29-1 to TRBJ1-1; D is unclear. V was pared by 4 bases and J by 4 bases, with 13 bases between. This CDR3 has 13 amino acids. Germline V gene lookup returns CDR1 SQVTM and CDR2 ANQGSEA. CDR3 amino acids: CSVVGLWATEAFF. In nucleotides, the CDR3 is TGCAGCGTTGTTGGGTTGTGGGCCACTGAAGCTTTCTTT.

This chain connects TRBV6-5 to TRBJ2-7; maybe TRBD1 (8 bases). V was trimmed by 5 bases and J by 4 bases, leaving 15 bases between them. Germline V gene data show CDR1 as MNHEY and CDR2 as SVGAGI. The CDR3 sequence is 14 residues long. CDR3 bases: TGTGCCAGCAGTATCGGACAGGGAGGGTACGAGCAGTACTTC. It translates to CASSIGQGGYEQYF.

The chain carries TRBV5-6 and TRBJ2-7; 8 bases map to TRBD2. V gave up 0 bases and J gave up 4 bases; unmatched junction bases: 6. Germline CDR1 reads SGHDT; CDR2 reads YYEEEE. The CDR3 covers 15 residues. This CDR3 reads CASSLVSSGMYEQYF. CDR3 DNA: TGTGCCAGCAGCTTGGTTAGTAGCGGGATGTACGAGCAGTACTTC.

This clone was counted a few times. V is TRBV2 and J is TRBJ2-2; D perhaps matches TRBD2 (5 bases). V was pared by 4 bases and J by 1 base, with 10 bases between. The CDR3 runs to 15 residues. Germline CDR1 and CDR2: SNHLY and FYNNEI. CDR3 DNA: TGTGCCAGCAGTGCGCTAGCTGTGAACACCGGGGAGCTGTTTTTT. It is translated as CASSALAVNTGELFF.

The chain recombines TRBV4-1 with TRBJ2-2; 7 positions match TRBD2. V lost 0 bases to trimming and J lost 3 bases; unmatched junction nucleotides: 4. CDR1 is MGHRA and CDR2 is YSYEKL in the germline V gene. The CDR3 runs to 16 residues. The CDR3 DNA sequence: TGCGCCAGCAGCCAAGAAGCTAGCGGATACACCGGGGAGCTGTTTTTT. It encodes CASSQEASGYTGELFF.